A selection of T cell receptor beta chains follows, all from one sample in a study of type 1 regulatory T cells. These receptors are not linked to any known antigen. MiXCR was run by TCRdb on the reads, yielding one entry per CDR3 protein. The sample shows fewer than 5,500 distinct CDR3 sequences, around 26% of them seen only once. Sequencing was performed on cultured type 1 regulatory T (Tr1) cells, either the whole culture or a sorted fraction (not recorded which). These receptors were obtained from a human donor in good health. The CDR3 runs from the conserved cysteine through the conserved F or W. Each record gives: CDR3 DNA, CDR3 protein, J gene, D gene, V gene, clone size. The D gene is left open where the match is weak. Rows may omit the clone size; those that give it use once, few, many or a size class.

DNA: TGTGCCAGCTCCCCGTGGACAGGGGCCGATCAGCCCCAGCATTTT; CDR3: CASSPWTGADQPQHF; J: TRBJ1-5; D: TRBD1; V: TRBV18; size: .
DNA: TGTGCCAGCAGTGGCTCACGAATTGATCAGCCCCAGCATTTT; CDR3: CASSGSRIDQPQHF; J: TRBJ1-5; D: .; V: TRBV6-1; size: many
DNA: TGTGCCAGCCGAGAATGGACGGGAAATAGCAATCAGCCCCAGCATTTT; CDR3: CASREWTGNSNQPQHF; J: TRBJ1-5; D: .; V: TRBV11-3; size: medium-sized
DNA: TGTGCCAGCAGTTCCTATGGAAGCTCCTATAATTCACCCCTCCACTTT; CDR3: CASSSYGSSYNSPLHF; J: TRBJ1-6; D: .; V: TRBV6-5; size: many
DNA: TGCGCCAGCAGGTGGACTAGCGGGGGTTCTGGAGAGCAGTACTTC; CDR3: CASRWTSGGSGEQYF; J: TRBJ2-7; D: TRBD2; V: TRBV5-1; size: medium-sized
DNA: TGTGCCAGCACTCAGAGGCTAGCGTCCTACAATGAGCAGTTCTTC; CDR3: CASTQRLASYNEQFF; J: TRBJ2-1; D: .; V: TRBV14; size: many
DNA: TGTGCAAGTCGCCCGGCCGCTTGGCAAGAGACCCAGTACTTC; CDR3: CASRPAAWQETQYF; J: TRBJ2-5; D: .; V: TRBV12-2; size: .
DNA: TGTGCCAGCAGCCCGTGGGAACAGGGGACGTACGAGCAGTACTTC; CDR3: CASSPWEQGTYEQYF; J: TRBJ2-7; D: TRBD1; V: TRBV7-2; size: medium-sized
DNA: TGCGCCAGCAGCTTCGGCGGGGGGGGCCAAGAGACCCAGTACTTC; CDR3: CASSFGGGGQETQYF; J: TRBJ2-5; D: TRBD2; V: TRBV5-1; size: few
DNA: TGTGCCAGCTCGCCCCAGGGAGCCTCCTACGAGCAGTACTTC; CDR3: CASSPQGASYEQYF; J: TRBJ2-7; D: .; V: TRBV18; size: .